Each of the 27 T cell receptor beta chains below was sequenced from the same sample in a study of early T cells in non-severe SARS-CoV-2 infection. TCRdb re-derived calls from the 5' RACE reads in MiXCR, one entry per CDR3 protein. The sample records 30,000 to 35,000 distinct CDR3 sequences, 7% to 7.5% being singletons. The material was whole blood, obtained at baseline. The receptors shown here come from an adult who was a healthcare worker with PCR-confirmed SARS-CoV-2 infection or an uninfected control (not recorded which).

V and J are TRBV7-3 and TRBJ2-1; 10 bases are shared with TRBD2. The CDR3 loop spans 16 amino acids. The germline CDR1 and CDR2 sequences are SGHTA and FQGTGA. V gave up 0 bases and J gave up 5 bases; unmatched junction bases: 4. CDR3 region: CASSLTSGRVDNEQFF. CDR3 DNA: TGTGCCAGCAGCTTAACCAGCGGGAGGGTAGACAATGAGCAGTTCTTC.

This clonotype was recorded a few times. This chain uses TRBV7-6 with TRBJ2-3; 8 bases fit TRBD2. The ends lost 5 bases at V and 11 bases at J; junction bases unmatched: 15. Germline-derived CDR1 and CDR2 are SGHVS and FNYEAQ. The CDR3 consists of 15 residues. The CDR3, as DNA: TGTGCCAGCAGCCCTAGGACGGGAGGGCCCTCGGGGCAGTATTTT. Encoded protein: CASSPRTGGPSGQYF.

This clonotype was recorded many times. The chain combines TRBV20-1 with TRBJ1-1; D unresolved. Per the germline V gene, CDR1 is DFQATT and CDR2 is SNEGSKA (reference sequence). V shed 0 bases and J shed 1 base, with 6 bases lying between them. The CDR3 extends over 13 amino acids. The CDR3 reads CSARDRPNTEAFF. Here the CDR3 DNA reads TGCAGTGCTAGAGATCGGCCGAACACTGAAGCTTTCTTT.

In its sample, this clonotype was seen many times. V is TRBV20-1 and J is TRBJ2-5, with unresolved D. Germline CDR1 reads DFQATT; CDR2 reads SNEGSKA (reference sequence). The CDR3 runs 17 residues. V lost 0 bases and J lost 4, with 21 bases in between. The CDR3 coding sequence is TGCAGTGCTAGAGATCGACATGACGGGTGGTCGTTAGAGACCCAGTACTTC. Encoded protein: CSARDRHDGWSLETQYF.

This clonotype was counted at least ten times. CDR3 bases: TGTGCCAGCAGCTTAGCTGGGGGCGGGGCTGAAGCTTTCTTT. It is translated as CASSLAGGGAEAFF. This chain joins TRBV7-2 and TRBJ1-1; possible D gene TRBD1, 6 bases. Germline values: CDR1 SGHTA, CDR2 FQGNSA. This CDR3 spans 14 amino acids. Between the trimmed V and J ends, which lost 0 bases and 6 bases, there was a span of 11 bases.

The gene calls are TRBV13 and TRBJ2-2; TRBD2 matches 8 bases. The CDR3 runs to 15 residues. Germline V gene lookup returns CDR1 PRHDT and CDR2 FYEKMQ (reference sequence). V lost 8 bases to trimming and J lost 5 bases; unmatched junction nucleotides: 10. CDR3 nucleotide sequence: TGTGCCAGCCACTTCGCGGGAGGTTATACCGGGGAGCTGTTTTTT. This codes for CASHFAGGYTGELFF. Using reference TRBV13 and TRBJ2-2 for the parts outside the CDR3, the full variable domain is AAGVIQSPRHLIKEKRETATLKCYPIPRHDTVYWYQQGPGQDPQFLISFYEKMQSDKGSIPDRFSAQQFSDYHSELNMSSLELGDSALYFCASHFAGGYTGELFFGEGSRLTVL.

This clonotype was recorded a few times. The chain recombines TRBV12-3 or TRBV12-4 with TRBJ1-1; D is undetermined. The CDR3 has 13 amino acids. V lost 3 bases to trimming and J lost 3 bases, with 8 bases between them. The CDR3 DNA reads TGTGCCAGCAGTTTTAAGACGGACACTGAAGCTTTCTTT. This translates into CASSFKTDTEAFF.

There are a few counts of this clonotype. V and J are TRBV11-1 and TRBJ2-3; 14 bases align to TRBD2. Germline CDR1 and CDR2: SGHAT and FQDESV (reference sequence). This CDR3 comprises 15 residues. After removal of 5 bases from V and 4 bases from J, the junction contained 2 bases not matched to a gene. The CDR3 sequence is CASSMTSGRADTQYF. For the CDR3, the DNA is TGTGCCAGCAGCATGACTAGCGGGAGGGCAGATACGCAGTATTTT.

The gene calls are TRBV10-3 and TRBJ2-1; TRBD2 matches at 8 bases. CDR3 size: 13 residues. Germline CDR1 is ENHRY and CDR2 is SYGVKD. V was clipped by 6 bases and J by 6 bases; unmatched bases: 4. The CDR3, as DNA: TGTGCCATCAGCCCGGGACTAGGCAATGAGCAGTTCTTC. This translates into CAISPGLGNEQFF.

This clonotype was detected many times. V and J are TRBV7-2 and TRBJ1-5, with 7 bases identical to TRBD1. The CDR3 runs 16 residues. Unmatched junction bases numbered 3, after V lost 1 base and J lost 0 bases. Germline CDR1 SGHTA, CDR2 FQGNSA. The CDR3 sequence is CASSLDGTVSNQPQHF. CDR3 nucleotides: TGTGCCAGCAGCTTAGATGGGACAGTTAGCAATCAGCCCCAGCATTTT. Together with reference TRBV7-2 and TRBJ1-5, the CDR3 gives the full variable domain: GAGVSQSPSNKVTEKGKDVELRCDPISGHTALYWYRQSLGQGLEFLIYFQGNSAPDKSGLPSDRFSAERTGGSVSTLTIQRTQQEDSAVYLCASSLDGTVSNQPQHFGDGTRLSIL.

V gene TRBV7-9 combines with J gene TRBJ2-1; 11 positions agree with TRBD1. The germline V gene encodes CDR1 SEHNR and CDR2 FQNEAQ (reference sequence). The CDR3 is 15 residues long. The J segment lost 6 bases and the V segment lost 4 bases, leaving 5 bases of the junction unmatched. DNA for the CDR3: TGTGCCAGCAGCTACGGACAGGGGGCTTCCAATGAGCAGTTCTTC. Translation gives CASSYGQGASNEQFF.

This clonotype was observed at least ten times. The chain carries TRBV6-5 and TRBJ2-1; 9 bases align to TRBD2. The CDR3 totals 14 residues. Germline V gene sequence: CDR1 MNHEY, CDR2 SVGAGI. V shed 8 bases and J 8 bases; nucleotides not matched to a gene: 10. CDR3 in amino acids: CASRSGSGRYEQFF. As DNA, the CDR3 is TGTGCCAGCCGCTCAGGTAGCGGGAGATATGAGCAGTTCTTC.

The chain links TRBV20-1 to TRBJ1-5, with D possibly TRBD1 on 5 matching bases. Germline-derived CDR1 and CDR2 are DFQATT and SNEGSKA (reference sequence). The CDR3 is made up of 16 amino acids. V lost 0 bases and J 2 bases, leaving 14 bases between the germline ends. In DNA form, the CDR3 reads TGCAGTGCTAGAGATCACCTTGGGGGTGGCAATCAGCCCCAGCATTTT. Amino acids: CSARDHLGGGNQPQHF.

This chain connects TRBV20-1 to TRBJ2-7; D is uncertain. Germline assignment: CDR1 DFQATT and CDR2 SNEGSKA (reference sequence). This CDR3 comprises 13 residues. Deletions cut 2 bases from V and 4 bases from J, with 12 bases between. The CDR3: CSARNNLKYEQYF. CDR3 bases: TGCAGTGCTAGAAACAACCTAAAATACGAGCAGTACTTC.

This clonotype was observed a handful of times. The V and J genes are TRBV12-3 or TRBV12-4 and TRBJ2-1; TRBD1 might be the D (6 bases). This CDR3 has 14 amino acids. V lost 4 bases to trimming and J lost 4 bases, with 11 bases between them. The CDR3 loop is CASSWTATYNEQFF. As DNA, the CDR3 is TGTGCCAGCAGTTGGACAGCCACATACAATGAGCAGTTCTTC.

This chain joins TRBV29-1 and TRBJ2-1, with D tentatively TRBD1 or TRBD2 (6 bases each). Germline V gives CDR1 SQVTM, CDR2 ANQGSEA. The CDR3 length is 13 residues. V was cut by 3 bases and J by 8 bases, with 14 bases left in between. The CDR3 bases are TGCAGCGTTGATCGGGGGCGCTTGGATGAGCAGTTCTTC. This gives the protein CSVDRGRLDEQFF.

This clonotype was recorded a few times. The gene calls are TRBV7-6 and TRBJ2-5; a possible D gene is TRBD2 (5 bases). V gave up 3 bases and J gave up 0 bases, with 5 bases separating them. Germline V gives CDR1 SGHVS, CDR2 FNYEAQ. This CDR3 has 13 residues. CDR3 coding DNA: TGTGCCAGCAGCTTCGGGAACCAAGAGACCCAGTACTTC. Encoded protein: CASSFGNQETQYF.

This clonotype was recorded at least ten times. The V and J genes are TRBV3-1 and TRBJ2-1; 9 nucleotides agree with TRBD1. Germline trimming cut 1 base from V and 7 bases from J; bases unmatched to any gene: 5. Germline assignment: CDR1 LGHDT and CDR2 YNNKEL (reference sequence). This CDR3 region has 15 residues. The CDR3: CASSQARDRVNEQFF. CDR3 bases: TGTGCCAGCAGCCAAGCGAGGGACAGGGTTAATGAGCAGTTCTTC.

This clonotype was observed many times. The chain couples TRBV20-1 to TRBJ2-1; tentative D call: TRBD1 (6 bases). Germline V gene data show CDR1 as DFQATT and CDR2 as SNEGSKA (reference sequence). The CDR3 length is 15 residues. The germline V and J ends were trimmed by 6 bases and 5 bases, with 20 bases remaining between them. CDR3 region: CSAIPQGSPNNEQFF. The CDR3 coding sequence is TGCAGTGCGATACCACAGGGATCCCCAAACAATGAGCAGTTCTTC.

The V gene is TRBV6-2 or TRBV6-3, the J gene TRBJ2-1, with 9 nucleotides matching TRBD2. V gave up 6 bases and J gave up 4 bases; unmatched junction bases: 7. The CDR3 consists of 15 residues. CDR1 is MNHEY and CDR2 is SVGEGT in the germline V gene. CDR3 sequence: CASRPGLAVYNEQFF. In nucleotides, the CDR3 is TGTGCCAGCAGACCGGGACTAGCTGTATACAATGAGCAGTTCTTC.

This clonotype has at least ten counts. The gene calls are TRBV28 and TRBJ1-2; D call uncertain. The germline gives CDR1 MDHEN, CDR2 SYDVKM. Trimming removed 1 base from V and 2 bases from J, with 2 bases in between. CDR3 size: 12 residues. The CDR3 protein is CASSLSNYGYTF. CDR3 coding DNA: TGTGCCAGCAGTTTATCCAACTATGGCTACACCTTC.

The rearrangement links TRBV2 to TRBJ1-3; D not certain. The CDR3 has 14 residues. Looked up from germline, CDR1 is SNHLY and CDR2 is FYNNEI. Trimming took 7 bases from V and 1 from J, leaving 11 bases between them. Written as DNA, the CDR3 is TGTGCCAGCAACCGTCACGAATCTGGAAACACCATATATTTT. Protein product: CASNRHESGNTIYF.

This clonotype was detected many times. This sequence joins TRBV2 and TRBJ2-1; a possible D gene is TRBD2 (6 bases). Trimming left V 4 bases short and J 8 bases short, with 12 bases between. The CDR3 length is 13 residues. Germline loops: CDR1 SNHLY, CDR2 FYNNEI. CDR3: CASSGDLGDEQFF. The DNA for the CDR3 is TGTGCCAGCAGTGGGGACTTAGGGGATGAGCAGTTCTTC.

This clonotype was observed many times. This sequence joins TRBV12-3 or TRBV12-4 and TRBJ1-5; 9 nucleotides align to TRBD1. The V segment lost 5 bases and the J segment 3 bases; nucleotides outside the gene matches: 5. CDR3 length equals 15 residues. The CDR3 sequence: CASSHGTGTNQPQHF. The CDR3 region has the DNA TGTGCCAGCAGTCACGGGACAGGGACCAATCAGCCCCAGCATTTT.

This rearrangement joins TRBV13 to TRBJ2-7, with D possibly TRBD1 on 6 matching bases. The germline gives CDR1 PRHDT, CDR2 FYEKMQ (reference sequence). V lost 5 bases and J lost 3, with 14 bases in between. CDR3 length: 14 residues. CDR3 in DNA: TGTGCCAGCAGCCCCCCGGGACAAAACTACGAGCAGTACTTC. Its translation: CASSPPGQNYEQYF.

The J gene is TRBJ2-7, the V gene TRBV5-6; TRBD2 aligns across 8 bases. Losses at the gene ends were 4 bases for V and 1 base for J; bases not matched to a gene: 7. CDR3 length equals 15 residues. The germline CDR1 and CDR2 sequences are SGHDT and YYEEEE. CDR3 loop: CASSAPGRGSYEQYF. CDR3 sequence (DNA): TGTGCCAGCAGCGCTCCCGGGAGGGGGTCCTACGAGCAGTACTTC.

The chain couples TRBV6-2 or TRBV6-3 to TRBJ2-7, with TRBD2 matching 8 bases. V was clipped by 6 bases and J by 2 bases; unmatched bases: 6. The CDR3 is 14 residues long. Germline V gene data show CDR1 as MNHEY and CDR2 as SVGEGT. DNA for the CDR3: TGTGCCAGCAGCTTAGCGGGATCGGCCTACGAGCAGTACTTC. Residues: CASSLAGSAYEQYF.